This entry lists 22 T cell receptor beta chains sequenced from one sample in a study of blood T cell repertoires in COVID-19. Using immunoSEQ multiplex PCR, the repertoire was profiled, and TCRdb retains in-frame clones only, with some absent. The table lists 330,000 or so clones, 88% of them singletons. Sequencing input: PBMCs or T cells enriched from blood (not recorded which). Source of these receptors: a man aged 25-45 years who had recovered from COVID-19.

This chain joins TRBV7-6 and TRBJ1-6, with D uncertain. The CDR3 sequence is 13 residues long. CDR1 is SGHVS, CDR2 FNYEAQ, per germline. The V and J ends lost 1 base and 8 bases respectively, with 6 bases between them. The CDR3 coding sequence is TGTGCCAGCAGCTTAGGTGGAGATTCACCCCTCCACTTT. It encodes CASSLGGDSPLHF.

There are a few counts of this clone. V is TRBV4-1 and J is TRBJ2-7; 9 bases match TRBD1. Trimming cost V 6 bases and J 2 bases; bases outside gene matches: 8. CDR1 MGHRA and CDR2 YSYEKL come from the germline V gene. The CDR3 is made up of 15 amino acids. The CDR3 DNA sequence: TGCGCCAGCAGTAAAGAGGGACAGGGTACCTACGAGCAGTACTTC. Its translation is CASSKEGQGTYEQYF.

The chain combines TRBV5-4 with TRBJ2-7; no clear D. V lost 6 bases and J 1 base, leaving 14 bases between the germline ends. This CDR3 spans 14 amino acids. From germline, CDR1 is SGHNT and CDR2 YYREEE (reference sequence). The CDR3 DNA reads as TGTGCCAGCACCCCTTCTAGTAGTTCCTACGAGCAGTACTTC. The encoded protein is CASTPSSSSYEQYF.

The V and J genes are TRBV7-9 and TRBJ2-1; the match to TRBD1 covers 9 bases. The CDR3 is 14 residues long. Germline assignment: CDR1 SEHNR and CDR2 FQNEAQ (reference sequence). V lost 3 bases and J lost 9; bases outside the gene matches: 6. The CDR3 is CASSLGQGIGEQFF. The CDR3 DNA reads as TGTGCCAGCAGCTTGGGACAGGGCATCGGTGAGCAGTTCTTC.

The rearrangement uses TRBV29-1 and TRBJ2-7; a weak D match, TRBD2 (6 bases). Looked up from germline, CDR1 is SQVTM and CDR2 is ANQGSEA. The V gene lost 4 bases and the J gene lost 0 bases, with 10 bases spanning the gap. The CDR3 covers 13 residues. In nucleotides, the CDR3 is TGCAGCGTTGGACTCGGGAGCTCCTACGAGCAGTACTTC. It yields the protein CSVGLGSSYEQYF.

This rearrangement joins TRBV6-5 to TRBJ1-1; tentatively, D is TRBD1 (5 bases). This CDR3 has 12 amino acids. Germline V gives CDR1 MNHEY, CDR2 SVGAGI. The germline V and J ends were trimmed by 6 bases and 6 bases, with 11 bases remaining between them. CDR3 region: CASRWGRAEAFF. CDR3 DNA sequence: TGTGCCAGCAGATGGGGGAGGGCTGAAGCTTTCTTT.

The genes are TRBV10-1 and TRBJ2-7; D ambiguous. Germline V lookup: CDR1 WNHNN, CDR2 SYGVQD (reference sequence). The CDR3 totals 14 residues. Between the trimmed V and J ends, which lost 2 bases and 0 bases, there was a span of 8 bases. For the CDR3, the DNA is TGCGCCAGCAGTGAGAGCCAAACCTCCTACGAGCAGTACTTC. Protein product: CASSESQTSYEQYF.

The chain recombines TRBV20-1 with TRBJ2-2; tentatively, D is TRBD1 (5 bases). The DNA end favors TRBJ1-3, so the J call may be wrong. The CDR3 extends over 13 amino acids. Germline values: CDR1 DFQATT, CDR2 SNEGSKA (reference sequence). CDR3 DNA: TGCAGTGCTAGTAGGGGTTTTGGAAACACCATATATTTT. Translating it yields CSASRGFGNTIYF.

The chain links TRBV7-8 to TRBJ2-2, with 10 bases lining up with TRBD1. The CDR3 extends over 20 amino acids. Germline loops: CDR1 SGHVS, CDR2 FQNEAQ. V gave up 5 bases and J gave up 5 bases; unmatched junction bases: 20. CDR3 loop: CASSHDVRQGALWKTGELFF. The DNA of the CDR3 is TGTGCCAGCAGCCACGATGTACGACAGGGGGCGCTTTGGAAAACCGGGGAGCTGTTTTTT.

The sample holds a few counts of this clone. This chain uses TRBV5-1 with TRBJ1-6; 8 nucleotides line up with TRBD1. CDR3 length equals 14 residues. The junction had 3 bases not matched to a gene; V was cut back by 4 bases and J by 6 bases. CDR1 SGHRS and CDR2 YFSETQ come from the germline V gene. This chain's CDR3 is CASSDRGSNSPLHF. CDR3 in DNA: TGCGCCAGCAGCGACAGGGGAAGTAATTCACCCCTCCACTTT.

The chain combines TRBV5-6 with TRBJ2-7, with 7 bases matching TRBD1. This CDR3 region has 13 residues. Germline assignment: CDR1 SGHDT and CDR2 YYEEEE. Losses at the gene ends were 3 bases for V and 2 bases for J; bases not matched to a gene: 2. CDR3 nucleotides: TGTGCCAGCAGCTACGGGACAGCCTACGAGCAGTACTTC. Amino acids: CASSYGTAYEQYF.

The CDR3 DNA is TGTGCCACTGAAGGAGGGGGCCCCCCAGATACGCAGTATTTT. It translates to CATEGGGPPDTQYF. This rearrangement joins TRBV10-3 to TRBJ2-3, with D perhaps matching TRBD1 (7 bases). Looked up from germline, CDR1 is ENHRY and CDR2 is SYGVKD. V gave up 10 bases and J gave up 4 bases, with 18 bases separating them. The CDR3 totals 14 residues.

Of note for this clone: This specimen includes other DNA sequences encoding the same CDR3. The chain combines TRBV10-3 with TRBJ1-2, with 7 bases that match TRBD1. With V trimmed by 6 bases and J by 3 bases, 4 bases remained unmatched. This CDR3 has 13 residues. Germline-derived CDR1 and CDR2 are ENHRY and SYGVKD. The CDR3 region has the DNA TGTGCCATCAGCCCAGACAGGGACTATGGCTACACCTTC. It is translated as CAISPDRDYGYTF.

The chain couples TRBV19 to TRBJ2-5; possibly TRBD1 for D (5 bases). V was pared by 4 bases and J by 7 bases, with 13 bases between. Germline lookup yields CDR1 LNHDA and CDR2 SQIVND (reference sequence). This CDR3 has 13 amino acids. As DNA, the CDR3 is TGTGCCAGTAGTACGACAGACCAGGGGACCCAGTACTTC. It yields the protein CASSTTDQGTQYF.

This clone was seen a few times. The V and J genes are TRBV27 and TRBJ1-2; 8 bases are shared with TRBD1. Germline V gene sequence: CDR1 MNHEY, CDR2 SMNVEV (reference sequence). The CDR3 is 16 residues long. With V trimmed by 2 bases and J by 7 bases, 12 bases remained unmatched. The DNA of the CDR3 is TGTGCCAGCAGTTTAAAGGGCCCAGGGGGCGTCGGTGGCTACACCTTC. It codes for CASSLKGPGGVGGYTF.

The CDR3 nucleotides read TGTGCCAGCAGGACAGAATCCTATGGCTACACCTTC. Amino acids: CASRTESYGYTF. The chain employs TRBV2 and TRBJ1-2, with a tentative D call TRBD1 (5 bases). The CDR3 consists of 12 residues. The V and J ends lost 6 bases and 4 bases respectively, with 9 bases between them. From germline, CDR1 is SNHLY and CDR2 FYNNEI.

This chain joins TRBV28 and TRBJ1-1; 7 positions match TRBD1. CDR1 and CDR2 from the germline V gene are MDHEN and SYDVKM. Germline trimming cut 6 bases from V and 8 bases from J; bases unmatched to any gene: 12. The CDR3 is 14 amino acids. CDR3 in amino acids: CASSPDRVEKEAFF. CDR3 in DNA: TGTGCCAGCAGCCCTGACAGGGTCGAGAAGGAAGCTTTCTTT.

The chain employs TRBV7-8 and TRBJ2-7; the match to TRBD1 covers 7 bases. After removal of 5 bases from V and 5 bases from J, the junction contained 0 bases not matched to a gene. Germline V gene sequence: CDR1 SGHVS, CDR2 FQNEAQ. The CDR3 consists of 11 residues. The CDR3 DNA sequence: TGTGCCAGCAGCACAGGGGACGAGCAGTACTTC. The encoded protein is CASSTGDEQYF. Filled out from reference TRBV7-8 and TRBJ2-7, the complete variable domain reads GAGVSQSPRYKVAKRGQDVALRCDPISGHVSLFWYQQALGQGPEFLTYFQNEAQLDKSGLPSDRFFAERPEGSVSTLKIQRTQQEDSAVYLCASSTGDEQYFGPGTRLTVT.

This chain links TRBV7-9 with TRBJ1-5, with D hard to call. CDR1 is SEHNR, CDR2 FQNEAQ, per germline (reference sequence). Between the trimmed V and J ends, which lost 1 base and 5 bases, there was a span of 9 bases. The CDR3 extends over 14 amino acids. The CDR3 reads CASSLGRSDQPQHF. DNA of the CDR3: TGTGCCAGCAGCTTAGGCAGGTCGGATCAGCCCCAGCATTTT.

The chain joins TRBV15 to TRBJ2-3; D not resolved. CDR1 is LNHNV and CDR2 is YYDKDF in the germline V gene (reference sequence). The CDR3 runs to 15 residues. Between the trimmed V and J ends, which lost 0 bases and 2 bases, there was a span of 9 bases. The chain's CDR3 is CATSRDLGNTDTQYF. DNA for the CDR3: TGTGCCACCAGCAGAGATTTGGGCAACACAGATACGCAGTATTTT.

The chain recombines TRBV6-5 with TRBJ1-4; the match to TRBD1 covers 7 bases. The CDR3 spans 12 residues. Unmatched junction bases numbered 5, after V lost 8 bases and J lost 8 bases. Germline CDR1 MNHEY, CDR2 SVGAGI. The CDR3 region is CASRDSREKLFF. The CDR3 coding sequence is TGTGCCAGCCGGGACAGCCGAGAAAAACTGTTTTTT.

This chain uses TRBV6-1 with TRBJ1-6; tentatively, D is TRBD1 (5 bases). V was cut by 3 bases and J by 9 bases, with 15 bases left in between. The germline V gene has CDR1 MNHNS and CDR2 SASEGT. CDR3 length equals 15 residues. The CDR3 loop is CASSEQGRIVSPLHF. CDR3 bases: TGTGCCAGCAGTGAGCAGGGCCGAATAGTTTCACCCCTCCACTTT.